This TCR beta chain was obtained from a study of blood T cell repertoires in COVID-19. Study overall: Collection of acute and convalescent COVID-19 samples took place in the United States, Italy and Spain. PBMCs, B-cell-depleted T cells, or T cells were the source of the cDNA or gDNA that made up the material.

Original handling: Amplified reference gene primers provided the basis for estimating nucleated cell counts. Assay used: immunoSEQ multiplex PCR; TCRdb lists only in-frame clones, some missing. V, J and clone size are those of that table, while D and trimming were read from the DNA. Of approximately 200,000 clones detected, approximately 90% appear once; the ten largest clones hold 4% to 4.5%. Trimming removed 3 bases at V and 5 bases at J, with 10 bases between. This CDR3 contains 13 residues. The germline V gene has CDR1 MNHNS and CDR2 SASEGT. The material sequenced was peripheral blood. This receptor was obtained from a man aged 50 or older with acute or convalescent COVID-19. V gene TRBV6-1 combines with J gene TRBJ1-1; maybe TRBD1 (5 bases). In DNA, the CDR3 is TGTGCCAGCAGTGACCAGGGTTCTACTGAAGCTTTCTTT. Translation gives CASSDQGSTEAFF.